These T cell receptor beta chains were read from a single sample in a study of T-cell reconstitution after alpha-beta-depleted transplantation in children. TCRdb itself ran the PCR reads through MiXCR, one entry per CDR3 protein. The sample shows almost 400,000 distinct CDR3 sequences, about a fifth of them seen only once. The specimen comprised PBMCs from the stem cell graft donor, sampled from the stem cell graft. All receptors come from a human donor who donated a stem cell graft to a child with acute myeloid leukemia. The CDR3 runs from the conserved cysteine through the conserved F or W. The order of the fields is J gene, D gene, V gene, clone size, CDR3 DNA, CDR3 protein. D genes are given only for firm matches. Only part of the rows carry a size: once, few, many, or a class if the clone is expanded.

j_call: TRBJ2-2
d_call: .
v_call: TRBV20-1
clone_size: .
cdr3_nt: TGCAGTGCTAGTCAGATGCCCGGGGAGCTGTTTTTT
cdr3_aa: CSASQMPGELFF

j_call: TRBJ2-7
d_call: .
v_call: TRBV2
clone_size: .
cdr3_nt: TGTGCCAGCAGGATCCTAGGGGGGAGAGAGCAGTACTTC
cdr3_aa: CASRILGGREQYF

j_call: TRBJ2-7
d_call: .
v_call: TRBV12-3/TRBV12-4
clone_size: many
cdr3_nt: TGTGCCAGCAGTTTGGGAGGGGGTTCCTACGAGCAGTACTTC
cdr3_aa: CASSLGGGSYEQYF

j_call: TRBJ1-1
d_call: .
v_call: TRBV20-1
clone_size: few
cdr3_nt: TGCAGTGCTAACTCTGGGCAGGCCGAAGCTTTCTTT
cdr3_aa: CSANSGQAEAFF

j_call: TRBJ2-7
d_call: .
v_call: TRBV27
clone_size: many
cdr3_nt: TGTGCCAGCAGTTCACCAGGAGGCGAGCAGTACTTC
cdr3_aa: CASSSPGGEQYF

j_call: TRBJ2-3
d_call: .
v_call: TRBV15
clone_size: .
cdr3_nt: TGTGCCACCAGCAGAGACCCAGGTCACCACACAGATACGCAGTATTTT
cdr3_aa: CATSRDPGHHTDTQYF

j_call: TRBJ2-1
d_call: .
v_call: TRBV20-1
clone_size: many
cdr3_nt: TGCAGTGCTCGACTCCAACCGGGGCCCTACAATGAGCAGTTCTTC
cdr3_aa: CSARLQPGPYNEQFF

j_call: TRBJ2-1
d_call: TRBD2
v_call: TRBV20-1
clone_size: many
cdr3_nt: TGCAGTGCTAGAGAGTTGGGAGCGGGAGTCGACTACAATGAGCAGTTCTTC
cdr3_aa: CSARELGAGVDYNEQFF

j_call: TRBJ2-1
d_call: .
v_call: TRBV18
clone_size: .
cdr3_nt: TGTGCCAGCTCACCTTGGACTAAAGCCGGGGATCACAATGAGCAGTTCTTC
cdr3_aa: CASSPWTKAGDHNEQFF

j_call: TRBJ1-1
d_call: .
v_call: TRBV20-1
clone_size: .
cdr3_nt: TGCAGTGCTAGACCCCCGACAGTGAACACTGAAGCTTTCTTT
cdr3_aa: CSARPPTVNTEAFF

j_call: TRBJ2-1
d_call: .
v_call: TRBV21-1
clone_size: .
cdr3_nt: TGTGCCAGCAGCAAAATATTCTTCCGGGATTCAGGACAGGGGGAGAGGTCCAATGAGCAGTTCTTC
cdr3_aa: CASSKIFFRDSGQGERSNEQFF

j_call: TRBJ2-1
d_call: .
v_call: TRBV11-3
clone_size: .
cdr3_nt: TGTGCCAGCAGCTTAGTCGCCGGGACTTACAATGAGCAGTTCTTC
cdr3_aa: CASSLVAGTYNEQFF

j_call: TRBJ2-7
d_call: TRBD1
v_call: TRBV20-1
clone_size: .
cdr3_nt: TGCAGTGCTAGAGTTTCCGGACAGGCCTCCTACGAGCAGTACTTC
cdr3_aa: CSARVSGQASYEQYF

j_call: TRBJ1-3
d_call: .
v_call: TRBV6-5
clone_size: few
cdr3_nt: TGTGCCAGCAGTTTCGCGCTTAGCTCTGGAAACACCATATATTTT
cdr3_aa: CASSFALSSGNTIYF

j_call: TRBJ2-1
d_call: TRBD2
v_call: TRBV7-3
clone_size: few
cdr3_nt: TGTGCCAGCAGCAACCCCCGGGAAAGCGGGAACTACAATGAGCAGTTCTTC
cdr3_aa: CASSNPRESGNYNEQFF

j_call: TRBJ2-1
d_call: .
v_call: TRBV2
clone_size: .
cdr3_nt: TGTGCCAGCAGTGAAGGCAGGAGCCGCTACAATGAGCAGTTCTTC
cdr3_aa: CASSEGRSRYNEQFF

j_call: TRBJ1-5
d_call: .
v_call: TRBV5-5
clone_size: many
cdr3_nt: TGTGCCAGCAGCTTGGCCCAATTCGGCCAGCCCCAGCATTTT
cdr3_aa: CASSLAQFGQPQHF

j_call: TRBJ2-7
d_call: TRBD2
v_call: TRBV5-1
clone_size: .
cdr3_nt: TGCGCCAGCAGCTTGGCCCAGCGGGAGGGCCTCGAGCAGTACTTC
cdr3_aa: CASSLAQREGLEQYF

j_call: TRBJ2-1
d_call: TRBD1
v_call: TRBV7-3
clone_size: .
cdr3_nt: TGTGCCAGCAGCTCCGGGACAGGGGGCCGTGAGCAGTTCTTC
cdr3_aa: CASSSGTGGREQFF

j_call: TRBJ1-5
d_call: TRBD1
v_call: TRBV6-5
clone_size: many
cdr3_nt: TGTGCCAGCGGGACAGTCCCCCATCAGCCCCAGCATTTT
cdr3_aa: CASGTVPHQPQHF

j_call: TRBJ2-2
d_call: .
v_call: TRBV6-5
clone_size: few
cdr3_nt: TGTGCCAGCAGTTCCCAAGTCGCGAACACCGGGGAGCTGTTTTTT
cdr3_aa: CASSSQVANTGELFF

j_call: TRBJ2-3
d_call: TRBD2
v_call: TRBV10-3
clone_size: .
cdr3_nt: TGTGCCATCACCAGGACTAGCGAGCTAAGCACAGATACGCAGTATTTT
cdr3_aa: CAITRTSELSTDTQYF

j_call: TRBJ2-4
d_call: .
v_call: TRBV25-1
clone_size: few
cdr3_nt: TGTGCCAGCAGTGAATCACTGGTGGGCAAAAACATTCAGTACTTC
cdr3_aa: CASSESLVGKNIQYF

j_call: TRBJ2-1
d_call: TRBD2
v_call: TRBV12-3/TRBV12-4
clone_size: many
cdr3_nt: TGTGCCAGCAGCCGTGGGACTAACCCCTACAATGAGCAGTTCTTC
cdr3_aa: CASSRGTNPYNEQFF

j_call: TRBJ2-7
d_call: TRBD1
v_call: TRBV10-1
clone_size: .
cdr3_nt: TGCGCCAGCAGTGATCTCCCGACAGGGGTAAACGAGCAGTACTTC
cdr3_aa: CASSDLPTGVNEQYF

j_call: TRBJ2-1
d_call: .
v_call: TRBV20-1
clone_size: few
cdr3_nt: TGCAGTGCTAGGGTGCCAGCGCTAACCTACAATGAGCAGTTCTTC
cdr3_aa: CSARVPALTYNEQFF

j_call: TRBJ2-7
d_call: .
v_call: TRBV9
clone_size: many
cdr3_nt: TGTGCCAGCAGCCCAGGGGAACCCTACGAGCAGTACTTC
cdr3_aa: CASSPGEPYEQYF

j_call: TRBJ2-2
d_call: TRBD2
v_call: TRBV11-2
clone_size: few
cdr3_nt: TGTGCCAGCAGCTTCCTGGGCCGACTAGCGGAGAACACCGGGGAGCTGTTTTTT
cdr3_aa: CASSFLGRLAENTGELFF

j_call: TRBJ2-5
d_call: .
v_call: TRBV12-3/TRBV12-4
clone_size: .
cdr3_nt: TGTGCCAGCAGTGAAGACAGGATTCAAGAGACCCAGTACTTC
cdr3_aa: CASSEDRIQETQYF

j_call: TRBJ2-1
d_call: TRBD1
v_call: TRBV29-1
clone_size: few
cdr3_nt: TGCAGCGGAGAAGAAGTAGGGGGCGGTGAGCAGTTCTTC
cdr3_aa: CSGEEVGGGEQFF

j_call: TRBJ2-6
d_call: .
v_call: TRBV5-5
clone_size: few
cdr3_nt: TGTGCCAGCAGCTTGAGTCAGATCAACGTCCTGACTTTC
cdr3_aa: CASSLSQINVLTF

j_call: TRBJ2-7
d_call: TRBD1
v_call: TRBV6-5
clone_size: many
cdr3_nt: TGTGCCAGCAGCTTTTACAGGGGTATCCACGAGCAGTACTTC
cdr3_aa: CASSFYRGIHEQYF

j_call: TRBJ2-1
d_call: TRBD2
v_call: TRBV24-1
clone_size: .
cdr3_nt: TGTGACACCAGTGAAAGCGGGAGGGCCGATAATGAGCAGTTCTTC
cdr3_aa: CDTSESGRADNEQFF

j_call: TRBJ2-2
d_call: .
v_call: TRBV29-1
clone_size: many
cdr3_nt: TGCGGCGGGGGCTGGTACACCGGGGAGCTGTTTTTT
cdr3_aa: CGGGWYTGELFF

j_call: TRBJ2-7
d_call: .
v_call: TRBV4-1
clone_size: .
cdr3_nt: TGCGCCAGCAGCCAAGTAACAGTCTACTACGAGCAGTACTTC
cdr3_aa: CASSQVTVYYEQYF

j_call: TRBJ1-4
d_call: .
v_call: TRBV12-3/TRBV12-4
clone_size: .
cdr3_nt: TGTGCCAGCAGTTCTACCCTGCGCGCTGAAAAACTGTTTTTT
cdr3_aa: CASSSTLRAEKLFF

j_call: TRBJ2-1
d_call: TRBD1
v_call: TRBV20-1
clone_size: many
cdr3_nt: TGCAGTGCTAGGACAGGGGGAGCCTACAATGAGCAGTTCTTC
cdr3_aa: CSARTGGAYNEQFF

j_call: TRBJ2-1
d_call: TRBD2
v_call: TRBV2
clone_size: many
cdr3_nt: TGTGCCAGCCCACGAGAGACTAGCGAAAGCTCCTACAATGAGCAGTTCTTC
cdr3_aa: CASPRETSESSYNEQFF